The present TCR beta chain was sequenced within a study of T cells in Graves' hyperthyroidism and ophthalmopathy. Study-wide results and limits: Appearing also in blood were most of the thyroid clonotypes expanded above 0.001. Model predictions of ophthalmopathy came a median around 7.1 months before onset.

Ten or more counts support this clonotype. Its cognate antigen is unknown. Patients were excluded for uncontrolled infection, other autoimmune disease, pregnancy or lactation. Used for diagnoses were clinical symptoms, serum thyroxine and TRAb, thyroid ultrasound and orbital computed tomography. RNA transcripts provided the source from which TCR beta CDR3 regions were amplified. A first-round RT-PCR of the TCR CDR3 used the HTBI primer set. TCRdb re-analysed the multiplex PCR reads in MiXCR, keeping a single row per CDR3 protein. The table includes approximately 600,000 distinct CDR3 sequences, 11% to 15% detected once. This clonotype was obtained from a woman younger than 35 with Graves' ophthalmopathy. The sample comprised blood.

DNA for the CDR3: TGTGCCAGCAGTCTACACAGGGCAACTAATGAAAAACTGTTTTTT. It yields the protein CASSLHRATNEKLFF. This chain uses TRBV12-3 or TRBV12-4 with TRBJ1-4; the D gene is possibly TRBD1 (6 bases). CDR3 size: 15 residues. V dropped 5 bases and J dropped 0 bases, with 10 bases sitting between them.